The 9 T cell receptor beta chains below all came from one sample that was sequenced in a study of shared clonotypes between healthy human individuals (TCRdb year 2020). The protocol used for the library was the immunoSEQ multiplex PCR assay. TCRdb limited this immuneACCESS table to in-frame rearrangements with V and J called. A share of clones is missing; checked studies link under half to unresolved V genes, and the rest is unexplained. This sample gives 1.4 million or so clones in total; less than 99% of them show up just once. Around 0.33% of the sample is held by the ten biggest clonotypes. Sequencing used naive CD4+ T cells sorted from blood. The cell subset or site label here, explained by the study, means: CD45RA+ positively selected. The receptor source for this set is a man younger than 45 in good health.

The chain links TRBV5-1 to TRBJ2-2, with TRBD1 identical over 7 bases. This CDR3 region has 17 residues. Germline CDR1 reads SGHRS; CDR2 reads YFSETQ. V dropped 2 bases and J dropped 1; count of bases not matched to a gene: 8. CDR3 DNA sequence: TGCGCCAGCAGCTTACTGAAGACAGGGCAGAACACCGGGGAGCTGTTTTTT. This codes for CASSLLKTGQNTGELFF.

This clone was picked up one time. This chain links TRBV10-3 with TRBJ1-2; D is undetermined. Trimming cost V 7 bases and J 8 bases, with 17 bases left between them. Germline V gene sequence: CDR1 ENHRY, CDR2 SYGVKD. The CDR3 extends over 13 amino acids. The DNA for the CDR3 is TGTGCCATCATCTCAACCCCTCCTTTCGGCTACACCTTC. Amino acids: CAIISTPPFGYTF.

V usage is TRBV25-1 and J usage is TRBJ1-5; D may be TRBD1 (5 bases). The germline V gene has CDR1 MGHDK and CDR2 SYGVNS. V lost 5 bases and J lost 3, with 11 bases in between. This CDR3 spans 14 amino acids. CDR3 residues: CASSPRGVNQPQHF. The CDR3 nucleotides read TGTGCCAGCAGTCCACGGGGGGTCAATCAGCCCCAGCATTTT. Full variable domain (remainder filled in from reference TRBV25-1 and TRBJ1-5): EADIYQTPRYLVIGTGKKITLECSQTMGHDKMYWYQQDPGMELHLIHYSYGVNSTEKGDLSSESTVSRIRTEHFPLTLESARPSHTSQYLCASSPRGVNQPQHFGDGTRLSIL.

This clone was recorded once. This CDR3 is also generated by other DNA sequences in the sample. CDR3 nucleotide sequence: TGCGCCAGCAGCTTGGCTACAGAGAACACTGAAGCTTTCTTT. This codes for CASSLATENTEAFF. The chain links TRBV5-1 to TRBJ1-1; D is undetermined. Germline V gene lookup returns CDR1 SGHRS and CDR2 YFSETQ. CDR3 length equals 14 residues. Between the trimmed V and J ends, which lost 0 bases and 1 base, there was a span of 7 bases. Based on the CDR3 plus reference TRBV5-1 and TRBJ1-1, the full variable domain is KAGVTQTPRYLIKTRGQQVTLSCSPISGHRSVSWYQQTPGQGLQFLFEYFSETQRNKGNFPGRFSGRQFSNSRSEMNVSTLELGDSALYLCASSLATENTEAFFGQGTRLTVV.

The chain uses TRBV29-1 and TRBJ2-5; weak D call: TRBD2 (5 bases). Trimming took 3 bases from V and 7 from J, leaving 15 bases between them. CDR1 and CDR2 (germline): SQVTM, ANQGSEA. This CDR3 is 13 amino acids long. In DNA form, the CDR3 reads TGCAGCGTTGAGGTACCTAGCTCAGGGACCCAGTACTTC. It is translated as CSVEVPSSGTQYF.

The rearrangement uses TRBV15 and TRBJ1-1; D call uncertain. The CDR3 consists of 14 residues. Trimming pared 2 bases from V and 7 bases from J, leaving 14 bases between. Germline V gives CDR1 LNHNV, CDR2 YYDKDF (reference sequence). This chain's CDR3 is CATSRLEGRDEAFF. The CDR3 DNA reads TGTGCCACCAGCAGACTCGAGGGCCGGGATGAAGCTTTCTTT.

The chain links TRBV5-5 to TRBJ2-5; 12 bases agree with TRBD2. CDR1 and CDR2 (germline): SGHKS, YYEKEE (reference sequence). The CDR3 length is 16 residues. V was pared by 4 bases and J by 4 bases, with 8 bases of the junction left unmatched. The chain's CDR3 is CASSHDPGLAGETQYF. For the CDR3, the DNA is TGTGCCAGCAGCCACGACCCGGGACTAGCGGGAGAGACCCAGTACTTC.

V is TRBV5-4 and J is TRBJ1-1, with 11 bases that match TRBD1. V lost 0 bases to trimming and J lost 4 bases; unmatched junction nucleotides: 5. From germline, CDR1 is SGHNT and CDR2 YYREEE (reference sequence). CDR3 length: 16 residues. The CDR3 DNA reads as TGTGCCAGCAGCTTGGGGACAGGGGGCGCCTTCACTGAAGCTTTCTTT. This sequence encodes CASSLGTGGAFTEAFF.

The chain recombines TRBV11-3 with TRBJ2-1, with 7 bases matching TRBD2. V shed 2 bases and J 8 bases; nucleotides not matched to a gene: 9. This CDR3 spans 15 amino acids. Germline-derived CDR1 and CDR2 are SGHNT and YENEEA. CDR3 amino acids: CASSLTAGPYHEQFF. For the CDR3, the DNA is TGTGCCAGCAGCTTAACAGCGGGACCCTATCATGAGCAGTTCTTC. The full variable domain, in which reference TRBV11-3 and TRBJ2-1 provide the parts outside the CDR3, is EAGVVQSPRYKIIEKKQPVAFWCNPISGHNTLYWYLQNLGQGPELLIRYENEEAVDDSQLPKDRFSAERLKGVDSTLKIQPAELGDSAVYLCASSLTAGPYHEQFFGPGTRLTVL.